The rows below give T cell receptor beta chains drawn from one sample of a study of graft-versus-host responses after intestinal transplantation. These TCRs are of unknown antigen specificity. This table comes from immunoSEQ multiplex PCR, and its TCRdb copy is limited to in-frame clones, with some not included. The sample shows about 51,000 clones, around 89% of them seen only once. Here the sequenced sample was unstimulated CD4+ T cells sorted from spleen or lymph node cells, taken before transplant. Source of these receptors: a human donor who was the organ donor for an intestinal transplant. Both conserved end residues are part of each CDR3. Rows give clone size only sometimes, using once, few, many, or a class for an expanded clone.

clone size: once; V gene: TRBV11-2; CDR3 protein: CASSLGGVRSGNTIYF
clone size: -; V gene: TRBV7-6; CDR3 protein: CASSSIGLAGQGEQYF
clone size: -; V gene: TRBV7-7; CDR3 protein: CASSLRGKETQYF
clone size: -; V gene: TRBV28; CDR3 protein: CASSLVTRYSGNTIYF
clone size: -; V gene: TRBV2; CDR3 protein: CASRTPREGSSGNTIYF
clone size: -; V gene: TRBV9; CDR3 protein: CASSLPGLYNGQFF
clone size: -; V gene: TRBV5-1; CDR3 protein: CASSLGYSDSNEQFF
clone size: -; V gene: TRBV5-4; CDR3 protein: CASRRDLDTGELFF
clone size: once; V gene: TRBV21-1; CDR3 protein: CASSKEEATKVGEKLFF
clone size: -; V gene: TRBV18; CDR3 protein: CASHRDRGADTQYF
clone size: few; V gene: TRBV6-1; CDR3 protein: CASSHRDRGRGYTF
clone size: -; V gene: TRBV9; CDR3 protein: CASSLEQVTDTQYF
clone size: -; V gene: TRBV5-1; CDR3 protein: CASSWEGSYNEQFF
clone size: once; V gene: TRBV5-1; CDR3 protein: CASSRGRVQETQYF
clone size: -; V gene: TRBV11-2; CDR3 protein: CASSPWTGRATEAFF
clone size: few; V gene: TRBV5-8; CDR3 protein: CASSLARGYEQYF
clone size: -; V gene: TRBV5-4; CDR3 protein: CASSLAGGRSYEQYF
clone size: -; V gene: TRBV18; CDR3 protein: CASSPVRGVNAEAFF
clone size: -; V gene: TRBV6-4; CDR3 protein: CASSDSSSGSGVDTQYF
clone size: -; V gene: TRBV18; CDR3 protein: CASSQQVGVGGGPHQPQHF
clone size: -; V gene: TRBV19; CDR3 protein: CASSPNGQGNYGYTF
clone size: -; V gene: TRBV6-6; CDR3 protein: CASSPPSRETEAFF
clone size: once; V gene: TRBV7-2; CDR3 protein: CASSPLLAGAYEQYF
clone size: -; V gene: TRBV18; CDR3 protein: CASSPFQQVNTGELFF
clone size: -; V gene: TRBV28; CDR3 protein: CASSLSRAGKYQRSYEQYF
clone size: -; V gene: TRBV29-1; CDR3 protein: CSARTGEGTEAFF
clone size: -; V gene: TRBV7-3; CDR3 protein: CASSPGGAFGTQETQYF
clone size: once; V gene: TRBV10-3; CDR3 protein: CAISERASGGYNEQFF
clone size: -; V gene: TRBV6-5; CDR3 protein: CASSGDREYNEQFF
clone size: -; V gene: TRBV5-6; CDR3 protein: CASSLPGTGLYNEQFF
clone size: -; V gene: TRBV6-1; CDR3 protein: CASSDGREGSSEQYF
clone size: -; V gene: TRBV25-1; CDR3 protein: CASSAHKAGDTGELFF
clone size: -; V gene: TRBV4-2; CDR3 protein: CASSQEGRGLNQPQHF
clone size: -; V gene: TRBV7-2; CDR3 protein: CASSLDGGRGQPQHF
clone size: -; V gene: TRBV5-4; CDR3 protein: CASSLGQKQEAFF
clone size: -; V gene: TRBV5-1; CDR3 protein: CASLSSSGNTIYF
clone size: -; V gene: TRBV28; CDR3 protein: CASSPRTSLGAFF
clone size: few; V gene: TRBV13; CDR3 protein: CASSPAALAGSYEQYF
clone size: -; V gene: TRBV6-5; CDR3 protein: CASSYSGLGGNTIYF
clone size: -; V gene: TRBV29-1; CDR3 protein: CSVEVQGYGYTF
clone size: few; V gene: TRBV6-1; CDR3 protein: CASSARQMLAKNIQYF
clone size: -; V gene: TRBV7-3; CDR3 protein: CASSLTGGPDTQYF
clone size: -; V gene: TRBV2; CDR3 protein: CASNAPGQGAETQYF
clone size: -; V gene: TRBV7-2; CDR3 protein: CASSFNYEQYF
clone size: few; V gene: TRBV29-1; CDR3 protein: CSVEDKSRFSGNTIYF
clone size: -; V gene: TRBV10-3; CDR3 protein: CAISEGGGSNQPQHF
clone size: -; V gene: TRBV9; CDR3 protein: CASSVAFGGGSLGVTDTQYF
clone size: -; V gene: TRBV9; CDR3 protein: CASTPLAEVTDTQYF